This T cell receptor (beta chain) was captured in a study of T cells in Graves' hyperthyroidism and ophthalmopathy. Looking at the study overall: Blood was drawn when the patient was first diagnosed and still untreated.

Study outcomes and limitations: Most thyroid clonotypes expanded above 0.001 were also detected in blood.

RNA transcripts were the template for amplifying TCR beta CDR3 regions. TCR CDR3 underwent first-round RT-PCR with the HTBI primer set. Using its own MiXCR run on the multiplex PCR reads, TCRdb lists one record per CDR3 protein. The data hold about 260,000 distinct CDR3 sequences, with under 30% observed a single time. With respect to this clonotype: As yet, its antigen is unknown.

The TCR sequence derives from a man aged 40-55 years with Graves' hyperthyroidism that later progressed to Graves' ophthalmopathy. Sequenced: blood.

CDR3 amino acids: CAISGREGQPQHF. The CDR3, as DNA: TGTGCCATCAGTGGGAGAGAGGGGCAGCCCCAGCATTTT. This rearrangement joins TRBV10-3 to TRBJ1-5, with D maybe TRBD1 (5 bases). Looked up from germline, CDR1 is ENHRY and CDR2 is SYGVKD. With 4 bases removed from V and 7 bases from J, the gap between germline ends came to 11 bases. This CDR3 is built from 13 residues.